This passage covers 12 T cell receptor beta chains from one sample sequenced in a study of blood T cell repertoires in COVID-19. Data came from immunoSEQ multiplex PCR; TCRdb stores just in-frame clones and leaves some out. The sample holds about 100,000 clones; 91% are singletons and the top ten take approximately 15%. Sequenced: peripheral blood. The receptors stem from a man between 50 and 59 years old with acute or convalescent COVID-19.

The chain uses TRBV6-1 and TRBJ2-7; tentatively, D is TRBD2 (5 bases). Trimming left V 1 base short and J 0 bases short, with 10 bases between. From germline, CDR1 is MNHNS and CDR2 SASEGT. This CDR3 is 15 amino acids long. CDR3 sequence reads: CASSEGTSSSYEQYF. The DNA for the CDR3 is TGTGCCAGCAGTGAAGGGACTTCTAGCTCCTACGAGCAGTACTTC.

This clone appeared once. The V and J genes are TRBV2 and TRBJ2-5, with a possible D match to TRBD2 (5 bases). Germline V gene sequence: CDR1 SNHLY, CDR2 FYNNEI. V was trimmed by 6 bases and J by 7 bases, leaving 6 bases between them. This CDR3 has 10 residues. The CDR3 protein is CASSGGTQYF. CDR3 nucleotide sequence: TGTGCCAGCAGCGGAGGGACCCAGTACTTC.

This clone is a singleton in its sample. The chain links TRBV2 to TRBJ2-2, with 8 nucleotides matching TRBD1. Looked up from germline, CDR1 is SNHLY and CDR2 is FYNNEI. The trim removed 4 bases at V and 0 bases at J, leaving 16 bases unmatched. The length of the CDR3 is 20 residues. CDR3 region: CASSVSPGGQGRANTGELFF. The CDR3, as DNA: TGTGCCAGCAGTGTCTCACCAGGGGGCCAGGGAAGGGCGAACACCGGGGAGCTGTTTTTT.

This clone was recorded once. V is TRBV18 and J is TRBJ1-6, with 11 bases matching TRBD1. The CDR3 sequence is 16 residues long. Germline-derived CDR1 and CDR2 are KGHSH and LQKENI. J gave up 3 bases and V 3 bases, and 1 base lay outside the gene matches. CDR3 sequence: CASSPGTGGYNSPLHF. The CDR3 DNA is TGTGCCAGCTCACCGGGGACAGGGGGCTATAATTCACCCCTCCACTTT.

CDR3 nucleotides: TGTGCCAGCAGCCGCCTGGGACAGACGAACACCGGGGAGCTGTTTTTT. Translating it yields CASSRLGQTNTGELFF. V gene TRBV14 combines with J gene TRBJ2-2; 7 nucleotides match TRBD1. Germline V gives CDR1 SGHDN, CDR2 FVKESK. Trimming took 4 bases from V and 0 from J; bases not matched to a gene: 5. The CDR3 has 16 residues.

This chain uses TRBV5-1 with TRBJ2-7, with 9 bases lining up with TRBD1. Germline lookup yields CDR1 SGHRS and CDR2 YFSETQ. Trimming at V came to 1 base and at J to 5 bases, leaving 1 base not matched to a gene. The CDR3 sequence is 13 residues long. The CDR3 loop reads CASSLTGGHEQYF. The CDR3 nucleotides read TGCGCCAGCAGCTTGACAGGGGGCCACGAGCAGTACTTC.

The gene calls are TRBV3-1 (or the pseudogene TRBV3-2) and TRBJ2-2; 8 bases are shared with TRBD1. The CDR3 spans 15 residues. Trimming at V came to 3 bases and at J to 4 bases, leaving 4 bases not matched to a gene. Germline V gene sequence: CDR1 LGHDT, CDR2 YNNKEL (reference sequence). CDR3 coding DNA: TGTGCCAGCAGCCAGCAGGGGGCTATCACCGGGGAGCTGTTTTTT. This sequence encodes CASSQQGAITGELFF.

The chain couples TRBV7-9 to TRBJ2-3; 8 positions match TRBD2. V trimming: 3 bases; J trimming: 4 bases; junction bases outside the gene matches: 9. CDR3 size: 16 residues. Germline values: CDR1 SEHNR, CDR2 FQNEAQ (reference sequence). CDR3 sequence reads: CASSLGVGGASDTQYF. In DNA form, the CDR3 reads TGTGCCAGCAGCTTGGGTGTCGGGGGGGCATCAGATACGCAGTATTTT. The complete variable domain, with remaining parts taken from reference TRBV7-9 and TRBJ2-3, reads DTGVSQNPRHKITKRGQNVTFRCDPISEHNRLYWYRQTLGQGPEFLTYFQNEAQLEKSRLLSDRFSAERPKGSFSTLEIQRTEQGDSAMYLCASSLGVGGASDTQYFGPGTRLTVL.

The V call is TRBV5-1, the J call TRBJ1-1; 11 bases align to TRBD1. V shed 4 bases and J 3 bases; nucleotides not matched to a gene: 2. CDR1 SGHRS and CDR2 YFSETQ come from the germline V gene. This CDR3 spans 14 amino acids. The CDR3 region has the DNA TGCGCCAGCAGCAGGGGACAGGGGGACACTGAAGCTTTCTTT. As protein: CASSRGQGDTEAFF.

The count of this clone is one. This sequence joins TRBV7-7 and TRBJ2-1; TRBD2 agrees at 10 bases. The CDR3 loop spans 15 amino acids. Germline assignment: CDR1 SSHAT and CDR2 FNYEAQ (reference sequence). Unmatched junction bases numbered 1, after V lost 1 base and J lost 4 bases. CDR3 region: CASSLGTSGYNEQFF. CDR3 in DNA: TGTGCCAGCAGCTTAGGGACTAGCGGATACAATGAGCAGTTCTTC.

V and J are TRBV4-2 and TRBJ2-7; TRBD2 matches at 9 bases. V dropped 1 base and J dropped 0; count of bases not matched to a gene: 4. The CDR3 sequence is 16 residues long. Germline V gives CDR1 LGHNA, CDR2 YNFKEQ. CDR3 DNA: TGTGCCAGCAGCCAAGTGAGCGGGGGGAGCTCCTACGAGCAGTACTTC. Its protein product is CASSQVSGGSSYEQYF.

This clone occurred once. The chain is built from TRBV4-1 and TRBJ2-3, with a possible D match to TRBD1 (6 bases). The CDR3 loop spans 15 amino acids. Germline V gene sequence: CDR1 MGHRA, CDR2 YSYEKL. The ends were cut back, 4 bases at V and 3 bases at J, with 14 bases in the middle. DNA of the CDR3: TGCGCCAGCAGCCCCAGGACAGAAGAGACAGATACGCAGTATTTT. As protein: CASSPRTEETDTQYF.